The clone carrying this T cell receptor beta chain has only a few counts. As yet, its antigen is unknown. MiXCR, run by TCRdb on the reads, gives a single entry per CDR3 protein. The table includes hundreds of thousands of distinct CDR3 sequences, around 32% detected once. These data come from a study of T cell repertoires in cytomegalovirus infection. Study in general: Both recently identified HLA-C-restricted and well-studied HLA-B-restricted CMV epitopes were used in the study. Points from the study as a whole: Public TCR beta family frequency separated CMV-and-HLA carriers, including in an independent cohort.

V lost 9 bases and J lost 3, with 17 bases in between. Per the germline V gene, CDR1 is SNHLY and CDR2 is FYNNEI. There are 14 residues in the CDR3. The origin of this receptor is a human donor in good health (CMV status not recorded). Some clones in this sample may be carry-over from other donors' samples. The sequencing used cultured PBMCs, collected from culture after CMV antigen stimulation. The chain carries TRBV2 and TRBJ2-5; maybe TRBD2 (5 bases). This CDR3 reads CARSPSRSKETQYF. The DNA of the CDR3 is TGTGCCAGATCTCCTAGCCGGAGTAAAGAGACCCAGTACTTC.